The 12 T cell receptor beta chains below all came from one sample that was sequenced in a study of T cells in localized non-small cell lung cancer. Profiling relied on immunoSEQ multiplex PCR, and the TCRdb table lists in-frame clones only, not all of them. The sample holds about 33,000 clones; 75% to 90% are singletons and the top ten take roughly 4.2%. This material consisted of peripheral blood, taken before any cancer treatment. The receptor source for this set is a man between 40 and 69 years old with stage I lung adenocarcinoma.

The rearrangement uses TRBV14 and TRBJ2-3; no clear D gene. Germline V gene data show CDR1 as SGHDN and CDR2 as FVKESK. The CDR3 has 15 residues. Deletions cut 0 bases from V and 2 bases from J, with 9 bases between. The CDR3 DNA is TGTGCCAGCAGCCAAGAGGAGATGTTCACAGATACGCAGTATTTT. Its translation is CASSQEEMFTDTQYF.

V and J are TRBV7-2 and TRBJ2-3; no clear D gene. Germline-derived CDR1 and CDR2 are SGHTA and FQGNSA. The V and J ends lost 1 base and 6 bases respectively, with 8 bases between them. The CDR3 length is 13 residues. The CDR3 DNA reads as TGTGCCAGCAGCTTAGGATCCGGGGATACGCAGTATTTT. Its protein is CASSLGSGDTQYF.

CDR3 DNA sequence: TGTGCCAGCAGCCAAACTACAGCGCATAATTCACCCCTCCACTTT. This translates into CASSQTTAHNSPLHF. The chain uses TRBV6-5 and TRBJ1-6; D is ambiguous. The CDR3 has 15 amino acids. Germline loops: CDR1 MNHEY, CDR2 SVGAGI. The germline V and J ends were trimmed by 6 bases and 5 bases, with 14 bases remaining between them.

This chain connects TRBV5-8 to TRBJ1-1; no definite D call. V was pared by 6 bases and J by 1 base, with 4 bases between. The CDR3 has 11 residues. Germline CDR1 is SGHTS and CDR2 is YDEGEE. CDR3 amino acids: CASTWNTEAFF. The CDR3 nucleotides are TGTGCCAGCACCTGGAACACTGAAGCTTTCTTT.

The chain has TRBV4-2 and TRBJ2-7; D possibly matches TRBD1 or TRBD2 (6 bases each). The CDR3 is 16 amino acids. The V end lost 0 bases, the J end lost 3 bases, and 15 bases lay between the germline ends. Germline V gene sequence: CDR1 LGHNA, CDR2 YNFKEQ. In DNA form, the CDR3 reads TGTGCCAGCAGCCAAGATCAACAGGGCGGGAACTACGAGCAGTACTTC. This encodes CASSQDQQGGNYEQYF.

To note about this clone: The junction shows a germline mismatch at one end, possibly a read error. The genes are TRBV7-7 and TRBJ2-3; maybe TRBD2 (6 bases). The length of the CDR3 is 14 residues. The V gene's germline CDR1 is SSHAT and CDR2 FNYEAQ (reference sequence). This chain's CDR3 is CASSFGGDTDTQYF. CDR3 sequence (DNA): TGTGCTAGCAGCTTTGGCGGGGACACAGATACGCAGTATTTT.

The V gene is TRBV5-5, the J gene TRBJ2-3; D not resolved. The V and J ends lost 0 bases and 0 bases respectively, with 8 bases between them. The CDR3 has 15 amino acids. Per the germline V gene, CDR1 is SGHKS and CDR2 is YYEKEE (reference sequence). The CDR3 sequence is CASSLDGPSTDTQYF. In DNA, the CDR3 is TGTGCCAGCAGCTTGGATGGCCCTAGCACAGATACGCAGTATTTT.

The V gene is TRBV25-1, the J gene TRBJ1-2; D call uncertain. The CDR3 totals 12 residues. The V end was cut by 5 bases, the J end by 2 bases, with 6 bases between. The V gene's germline CDR1 is MGHDK and CDR2 SYGVNS. CDR3: CASSTENYGYTF. The CDR3, as DNA: TGTGCCAGCAGTACAGAAAACTATGGCTACACCTTC.

The V and J genes are TRBV11-2 and TRBJ1-1, with D possibly being TRBD1 (5 bases). With 5 bases removed from V and 4 bases from J, the gap between germline ends came to 14 bases. CDR3 size: 14 residues. The germline gives CDR1 SGHAT, CDR2 FQNNGV. The CDR3 DNA sequence: TGTGCCAGCAGCGACATTAGGGGCGGCACTGAAGCTTTCTTT. This gives the protein CASSDIRGGTEAFF. The full variable domain, completed using reference TRBV11-2 and TRBJ1-1, is EAGVAQSPRYKIIEKRQSVAFWCNPISGHATLYWYQQILGQGPKLLIQFQNNGVVDDSQLPKDRFSAERLKGVDSTLKIQPAKLEDSAVYLCASSDIRGGTEAFFGQGTRLTVV.

V gene TRBV19 combines with J gene TRBJ1-6; TRBD1 is a possible D gene (6 bases). CDR3 length equals 17 residues. V was cut by 2 bases and J by 7 bases, with 18 bases left in between. CDR1 is LNHDA, CDR2 SQIVND, per germline (reference sequence). The CDR3 protein is CASSIRWTGQGNSPLHF. For the CDR3, the DNA is TGTGCCAGTAGTATACGGTGGACGGGCCAGGGGAATTCACCCCTCCACTTT.

The chain carries TRBV5-4 and TRBJ2-7; D may match TRBD1 or TRBD2 (5 bases each). The CDR3 loop spans 15 amino acids. Between the trimmed V and J ends, which lost 3 bases and 0 bases, there was a span of 13 bases. Per the germline V gene, CDR1 is SGHNT and CDR2 is YYREEE (reference sequence). The CDR3: CASSSSGTSSYEQYF. DNA of the CDR3: TGTGCCAGCAGCTCCTCCGGGACCTCCTCCTACGAGCAGTACTTC.

CDR3 protein: CASSPNPGRTYEQYF. The CDR3 region has the DNA TGTGCCAGCAGCCCCAACCCGGGCAGAACCTACGAGCAGTACTTC. The gene calls are TRBV9 and TRBJ2-7; D unclear. The CDR3 spans 15 residues. Germline loops: CDR1 SGDLS, CDR2 YYNGEE. The germline V and J ends were trimmed by 4 bases and 2 bases, with 16 bases remaining between them.